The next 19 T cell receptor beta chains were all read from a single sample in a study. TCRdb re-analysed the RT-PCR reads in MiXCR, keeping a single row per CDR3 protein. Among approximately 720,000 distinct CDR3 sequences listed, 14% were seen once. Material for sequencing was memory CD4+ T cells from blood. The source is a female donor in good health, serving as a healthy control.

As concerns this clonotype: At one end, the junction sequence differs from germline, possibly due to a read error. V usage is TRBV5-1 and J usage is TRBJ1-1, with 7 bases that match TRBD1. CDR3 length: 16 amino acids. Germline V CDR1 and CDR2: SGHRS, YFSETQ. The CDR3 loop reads CASSNGWAGGRTEAFF. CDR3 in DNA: TGTGCCAGCAGCAACGGTTGGGCAGGGGGGCGTACTGAAGCTTTCTTT. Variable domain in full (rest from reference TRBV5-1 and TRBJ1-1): KAGVTQTPRYLIKTRGQQVTLSCSPISGHRSVSWYQQTPGQGLQFLFEYFSETQRNKGNFPGRFSGRQFSNSRSEMNVSTLELGDSALYLCASSNGWAGGRTEAFFGQGTRLTVV.

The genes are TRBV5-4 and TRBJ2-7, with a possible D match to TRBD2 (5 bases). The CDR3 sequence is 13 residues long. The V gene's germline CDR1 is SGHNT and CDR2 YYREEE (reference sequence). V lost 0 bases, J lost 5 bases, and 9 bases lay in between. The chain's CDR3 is CASSLGYGDEQYF. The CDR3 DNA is TGTGCCAGCAGCTTGGGCTACGGGGACGAGCAGTACTTC.

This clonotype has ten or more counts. For the CDR3, the DNA is TGCGCCAGCAGCTTATTGGGGTTTGTGAACACTGAAGCTTTCTTT. Encoded protein: CASSLLGFVNTEAFF. V usage is TRBV5-1 and J usage is TRBJ1-1, with D hard to call. CDR3 size: 15 residues. Trimming cost V 2 bases and J 0 bases, with 11 bases left between them. In germline, CDR1 is SGHRS, CDR2 YFSETQ.

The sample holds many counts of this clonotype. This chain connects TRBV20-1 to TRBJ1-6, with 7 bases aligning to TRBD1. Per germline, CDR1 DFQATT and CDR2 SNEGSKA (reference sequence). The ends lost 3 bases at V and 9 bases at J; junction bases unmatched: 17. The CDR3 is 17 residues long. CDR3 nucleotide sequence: TGCAGTGCTAGGCCCTCACAGGGGAAGGAGATACGTTCACCCCTCCACTTT. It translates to CSARPSQGKEIRSPLHF.

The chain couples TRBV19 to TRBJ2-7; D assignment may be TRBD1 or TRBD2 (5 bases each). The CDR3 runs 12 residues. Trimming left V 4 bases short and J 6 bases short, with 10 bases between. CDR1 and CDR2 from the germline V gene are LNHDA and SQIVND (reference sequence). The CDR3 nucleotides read TGTGCCAGTAGTACCTCAGGGAGCGAGCAGTACTTC. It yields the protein CASSTSGSEQYF.

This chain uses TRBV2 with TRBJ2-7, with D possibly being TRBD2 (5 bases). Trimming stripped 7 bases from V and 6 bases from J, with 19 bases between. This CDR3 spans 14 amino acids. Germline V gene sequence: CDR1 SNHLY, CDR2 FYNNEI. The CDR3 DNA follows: TGTGCCAGCACCAACACTGCGGGCCGTTCCGAGCAGTACTTC. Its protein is CASTNTAGRSEQYF.

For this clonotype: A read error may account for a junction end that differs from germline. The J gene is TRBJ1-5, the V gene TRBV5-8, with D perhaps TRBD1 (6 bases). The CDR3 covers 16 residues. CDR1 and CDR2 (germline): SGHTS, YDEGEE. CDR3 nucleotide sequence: TGTGCCAGCACCTTGGGGGCCCGGCCTAGCAATCAGCCCCAGCATTTT. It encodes CASTLGARPSNQPQHF.

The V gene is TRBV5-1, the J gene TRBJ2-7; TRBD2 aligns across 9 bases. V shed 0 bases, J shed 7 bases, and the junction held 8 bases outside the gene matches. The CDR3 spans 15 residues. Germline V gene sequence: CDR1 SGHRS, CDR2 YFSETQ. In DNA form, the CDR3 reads TGCGCCAGCAGCTTGGTAGCGGGAGCTCACAATGAGCAGTACTTC. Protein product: CASSLVAGAHNEQYF.

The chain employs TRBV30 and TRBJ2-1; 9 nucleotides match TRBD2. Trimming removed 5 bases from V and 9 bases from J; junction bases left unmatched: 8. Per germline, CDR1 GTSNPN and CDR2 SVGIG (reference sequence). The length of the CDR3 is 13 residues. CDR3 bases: TGTGCCTGGGAAACTAGCGGGTTCAGTGAGCAGTTCTTC. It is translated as CAWETSGFSEQFF.

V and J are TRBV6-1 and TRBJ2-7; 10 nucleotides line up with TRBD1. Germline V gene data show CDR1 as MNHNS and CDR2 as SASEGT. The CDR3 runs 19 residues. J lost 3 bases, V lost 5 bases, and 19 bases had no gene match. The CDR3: CASSKLLFGRTGGIYEQYF. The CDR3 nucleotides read TGTGCCAGCAGTAAGCTCCTATTCGGGAGGACAGGGGGGATCTACGAGCAGTACTTC.

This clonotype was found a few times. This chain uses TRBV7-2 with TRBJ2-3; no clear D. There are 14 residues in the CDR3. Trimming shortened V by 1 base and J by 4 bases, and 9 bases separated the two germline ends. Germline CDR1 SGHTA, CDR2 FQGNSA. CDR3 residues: CASSLDRVADTQYF. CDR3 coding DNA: TGTGCCAGCAGCTTAGATAGGGTTGCAGATACGCAGTATTTT.

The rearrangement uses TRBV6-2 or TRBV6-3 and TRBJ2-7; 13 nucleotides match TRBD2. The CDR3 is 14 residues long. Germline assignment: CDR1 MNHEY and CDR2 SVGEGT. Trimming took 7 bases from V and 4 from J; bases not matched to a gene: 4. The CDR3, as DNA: TGTGCCAGCACCTTACTAGCGGGAGGGTACGAGCAGTACTTC. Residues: CASTLLAGGYEQYF.

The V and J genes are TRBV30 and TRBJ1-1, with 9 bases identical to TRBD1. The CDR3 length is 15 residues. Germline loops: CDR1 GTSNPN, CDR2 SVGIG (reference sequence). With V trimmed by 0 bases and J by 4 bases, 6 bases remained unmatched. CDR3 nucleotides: TGTGCCTGGAGTGTATCAGGGACAGGGAGCACTGAAGCTTTCTTT. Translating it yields CAWSVSGTGSTEAFF.

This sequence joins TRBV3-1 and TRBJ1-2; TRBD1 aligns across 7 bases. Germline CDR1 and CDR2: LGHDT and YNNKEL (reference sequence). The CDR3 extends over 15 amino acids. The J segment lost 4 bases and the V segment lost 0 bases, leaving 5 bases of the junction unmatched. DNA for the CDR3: TGTGCCAGCAGCCAAGACGAGGGGGCAGGCTATGGCTACACCTTC. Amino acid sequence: CASSQDEGAGYGYTF.

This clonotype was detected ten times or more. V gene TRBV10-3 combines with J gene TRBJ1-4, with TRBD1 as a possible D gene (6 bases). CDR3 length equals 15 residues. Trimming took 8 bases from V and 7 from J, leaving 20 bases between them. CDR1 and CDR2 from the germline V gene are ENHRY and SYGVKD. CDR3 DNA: TGTGCCATCCGTCCGGGACATTCCGGGGGTGAAAAACTGTTTTTT. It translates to CAIRPGHSGGEKLFF.

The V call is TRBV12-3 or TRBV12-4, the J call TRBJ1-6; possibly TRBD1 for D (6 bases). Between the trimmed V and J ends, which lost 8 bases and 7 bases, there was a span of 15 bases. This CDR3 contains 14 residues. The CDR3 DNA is TGTGCCAGCCGCAGGACAGAAAGAAATTCACCCCTCCACTTT. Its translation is CASRRTERNSPLHF.

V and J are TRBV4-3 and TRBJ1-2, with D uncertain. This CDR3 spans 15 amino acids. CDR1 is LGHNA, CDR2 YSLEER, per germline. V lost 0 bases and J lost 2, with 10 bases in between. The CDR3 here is CASSQDPAVNYGYTF. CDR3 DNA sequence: TGCGCCAGCAGCCAAGACCCGGCGGTCAACTATGGCTACACCTTC.

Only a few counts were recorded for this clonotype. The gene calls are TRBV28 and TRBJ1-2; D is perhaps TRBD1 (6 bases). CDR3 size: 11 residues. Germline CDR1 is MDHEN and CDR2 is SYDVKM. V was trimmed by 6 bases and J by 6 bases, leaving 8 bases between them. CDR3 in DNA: TGTGCCAGCAGGTCAGGGGATGGCTACACCTTC. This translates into CASRSGDGYTF.

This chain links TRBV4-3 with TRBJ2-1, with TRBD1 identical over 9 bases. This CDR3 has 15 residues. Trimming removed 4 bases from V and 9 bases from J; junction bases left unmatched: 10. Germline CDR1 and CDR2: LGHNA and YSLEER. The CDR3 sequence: CASSLGTGFPIEQFF. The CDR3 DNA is TGCGCCAGCAGCCTAGGGACAGGGTTTCCGATTGAGCAGTTCTTC.